This T cell receptor (beta chain) stems from a study of T cell responses to AZD1222 COVID-19 vaccine. Study-wide findings and caveats: CD4 TCRs associated with vaccination spanned spike, dominating at 160-218 and 743-854. Only a handful of people who got AZD1222 tested seropositive at baseline. Increased Spike-specific TCR breadth and depth were observed after two AZD1222 doses.

This clone appeared once. The target antigen is unknown. Germline V gene sequence: CDR1 MNHEY, CDR2 SMNVEV (reference sequence). The CDR3 spans 15 residues. Trimming took off 6 bases at V and 0 bases at J, with 12 bases between the two ends. TCRdb keeps only in-frame clones here, not all; method: immunoSEQ multiplex PCR. The sample lists more than 100,000 clones, roughly 90% occurring once. The chain joins TRBV27 to TRBJ1-5, with D maybe TRBD1 (5 bases). The receptor comes from an adult in good health. The input for sequencing was peripheral blood, taken on day 0 of AZD1222 vaccination. The chain's CDR3 is CASSPGGYSNQPQHF. The CDR3 DNA sequence: TGTGCCAGCAGCCCGGGGGGGTATAGCAATCAGCCCCAGCATTTT.